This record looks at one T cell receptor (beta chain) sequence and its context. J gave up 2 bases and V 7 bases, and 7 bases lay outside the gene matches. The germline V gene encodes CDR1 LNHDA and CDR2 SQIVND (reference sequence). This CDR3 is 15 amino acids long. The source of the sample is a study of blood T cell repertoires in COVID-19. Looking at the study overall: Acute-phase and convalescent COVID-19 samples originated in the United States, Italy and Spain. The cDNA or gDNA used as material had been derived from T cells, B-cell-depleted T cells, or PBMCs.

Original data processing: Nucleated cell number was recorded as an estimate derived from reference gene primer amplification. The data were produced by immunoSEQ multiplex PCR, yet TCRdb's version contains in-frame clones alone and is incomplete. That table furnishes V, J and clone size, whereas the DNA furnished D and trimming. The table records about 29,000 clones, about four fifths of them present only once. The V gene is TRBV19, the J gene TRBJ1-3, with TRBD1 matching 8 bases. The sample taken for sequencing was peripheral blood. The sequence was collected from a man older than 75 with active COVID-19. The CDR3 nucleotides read TGTGCCAGTACCAAGACAGGGGTGCCTGGAAACACCATATATTTT. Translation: CASTKTGVPGNTIYF.